These T cell receptor beta chains were read from a single sample in a study of beta chain features in type 1 diabetes. Repertoires were generated with immunoSEQ multiplex PCR, while TCRdb's copy carries only in-frame clones and drops some. In the table there are 300,000 to 350,000 clones, roughly a tenth of which are singletons. Sequenced sample: central memory CD4+ T cells from blood. The receptors originated from a young man with type 1 diabetes. Each CDR3 is given with its conserved first and last residue. The D gene is left open where the match is weak. The size of a clone is reported for some rows only, either as once, few or many, or as a class for expanded clones.

d_call: -
cdr3_length: 13
j_call: TRBJ2-3
v_call: TRBV29-1
clone_size: few
cdr3_aa: CSVTGTSTDTQYF
cdr3_nt: TGCAGCGTTACCGGGACTAGCACAGATACGCAGTATTTT

d_call: -
cdr3_length: 12
j_call: TRBJ2-3
v_call: TRBV14
clone_size: many
cdr3_aa: CASSQTADTQYF
cdr3_nt: TGTGCCAGCAGCCAGACAGCAGATACGCAGTATTTT

d_call: TRBD1
cdr3_length: 16
j_call: TRBJ2-6
v_call: TRBV29-1
clone_size: many
cdr3_aa: CSVVTGKNSGANVLTF
cdr3_nt: TGCAGCGTTGTGACAGGGAAGAACTCTGGGGCCAACGTCCTGACTTTC

d_call: -
cdr3_length: 13
j_call: TRBJ2-1
v_call: TRBV6-6
clone_size: -
cdr3_aa: CASTRGGADEQFF
cdr3_nt: TGTGCCAGCACCCGTGGGGGGGCAGATGAGCAGTTCTTC

d_call: -
cdr3_length: 15
j_call: TRBJ2-3
v_call: TRBV9
clone_size: few
cdr3_aa: CASSEAPHGTYTQYF
cdr3_nt: TGTGCCAGCAGCGAGGCCCCCCACGGGACGTATACGCAGTATTTT

d_call: -
cdr3_length: 11
j_call: TRBJ2-7
v_call: TRBV28
clone_size: many
cdr3_aa: CASKAGREQYF
cdr3_nt: TGTGCCAGCAAGGCCGGACGGGAGCAGTACTTC

d_call: TRBD2
cdr3_length: 13
j_call: TRBJ2-5
v_call: TRBV9
clone_size: few
cdr3_aa: CASSSTSAETQYF
cdr3_nt: TGTGCCAGCAGCTCCACTAGCGCAGAGACCCAGTACTTC

d_call: -
cdr3_length: 15
j_call: TRBJ1-2
v_call: TRBV5-6
clone_size: few
cdr3_aa: CASSFPERAPYGYTF
cdr3_nt: TGTGCCAGCAGCTTTCCTGAAAGGGCTCCCTATGGCTACACCTTC

d_call: -
cdr3_length: 15
j_call: TRBJ2-2
v_call: TRBV2
clone_size: few
cdr3_aa: CASSRPGVGTGELFF
cdr3_nt: TGTGCCAGCAGCCGTCCGGGGGTGGGCACCGGGGAGCTGTTTTTT

d_call: -
cdr3_length: 15
j_call: TRBJ2-2
v_call: TRBV2
clone_size: -
cdr3_aa: CASRDFPREAGELFF
cdr3_nt: TGTGCCAGCAGGGATTTTCCTAGGGAGGCCGGGGAGCTGTTTTTT

d_call: TRBD1
cdr3_length: 15
j_call: TRBJ1-1
v_call: TRBV5-1
clone_size: few
cdr3_aa: CASSGRQGGWTEAFF
cdr3_nt: TGCGCCAGCAGCGGCCGACAGGGAGGATGGACTGAAGCTTTCTTT

d_call: TRBD1
cdr3_length: 11
j_call: TRBJ2-7
v_call: TRBV20-1
clone_size: -
cdr3_aa: CSASPGQWQYF
cdr3_nt: TGCAGTGCTAGCCCGGGACAGTGGCAGTACTTC

d_call: -
cdr3_length: 12
j_call: TRBJ2-7
v_call: TRBV4-2
clone_size: -
cdr3_aa: CASSQVSYEQYF
cdr3_nt: TGTGCCAGCAGCCAAGTTAGCTACGAGCAGTACTTC

d_call: TRBD2
cdr3_length: 16
j_call: TRBJ2-1
v_call: TRBV10-3
clone_size: -
cdr3_aa: CAISAGTSGAYNEQFF
cdr3_nt: TGTGCCATCAGTGCCGGGACTAGCGGGGCCTACAATGAGCAGTTCTTC

d_call: TRBD2
cdr3_length: 15
j_call: TRBJ2-3
v_call: TRBV15
clone_size: few
cdr3_aa: CATSPSGGATDTQYF
cdr3_nt: TGTGCCACCAGCCCTAGCGGGGGGGCAACAGATACGCAGTATTTT

d_call: -
cdr3_length: 15
j_call: TRBJ2-5
v_call: TRBV9
clone_size: once
cdr3_aa: CASSVGRVGGETQYF
cdr3_nt: TGTGCCAGCAGCGTAGGACGGGTTGGCGGAGAGACCCAGTACTTC

d_call: -
cdr3_length: 14
j_call: TRBJ2-2
v_call: TRBV27
clone_size: few
cdr3_aa: CASRPGVSTGELFF
cdr3_nt: TGTGCCAGCAGGCCTGGGGTCAGCACCGGGGAGCTGTTTTTT

d_call: TRBD1
cdr3_length: 14
j_call: TRBJ1-1
v_call: TRBV29-1
clone_size: few
cdr3_aa: CSVKRGGENTEAFF
cdr3_nt: TGCAGCGTCAAACGAGGGGGCGAAAACACTGAAGCTTTCTTT

d_call: -
cdr3_length: 14
j_call: TRBJ2-7
v_call: TRBV4-3
clone_size: -
cdr3_aa: CASSPLGGSYEQYF
cdr3_nt: TGCGCCAGCAGCCCGCTTGGGGGCTCCTACGAGCAGTACTTC

d_call: -
cdr3_length: 14
j_call: TRBJ1-6
v_call: TRBV9
clone_size: few
cdr3_aa: CASSPALTNSPLHF
cdr3_nt: TGTGCCAGCAGCCCGGCCCTGACCAATTCACCCCTCCACTTT

d_call: -
cdr3_length: 15
j_call: TRBJ2-3
v_call: TRBV7-2
clone_size: many
cdr3_aa: CASSTLAVSTDTQYF
cdr3_nt: TGTGCCAGCAGCACATTAGCGGTTAGCACAGATACGCAGTATTTT

d_call: TRBD1
cdr3_length: 16
j_call: TRBJ2-3
v_call: TRBV14
clone_size: -
cdr3_aa: CASSTTTGGGTDTQYF
cdr3_nt: TGTGCCAGCAGCACGACGACAGGGGGCGGAACAGATACGCAGTATTTT

d_call: -
cdr3_length: 16
j_call: TRBJ1-1
v_call: TRBV4-3
clone_size: -
cdr3_aa: CASSPVTVGPNTEAFF
cdr3_nt: TGCGCCAGCAGCCCAGTAACAGTCGGCCCGAACACTGAAGCTTTCTTT

d_call: TRBD1
cdr3_length: 16
j_call: TRBJ2-6
v_call: TRBV11-2
clone_size: few
cdr3_aa: CASSLQGASGANVLTF
cdr3_nt: TGTGCCAGCAGCTTACAGGGGGCCTCTGGGGCCAACGTCCTGACTTTC

d_call: TRBD1
cdr3_length: 14
j_call: TRBJ2-1
v_call: TRBV19
clone_size: -
cdr3_aa: CASSSGTGLNEQFF
cdr3_nt: TGTGCCAGTAGTTCCGGGACAGGGCTCAATGAGCAGTTCTTC

d_call: -
cdr3_length: 15
j_call: TRBJ2-5
v_call: TRBV28
clone_size: -
cdr3_aa: CASSFASHERETQYF
cdr3_nt: TGTGCCAGCAGTTTTGCGTCACACGAAAGAGAGACCCAGTACTTC

d_call: TRBD2
cdr3_length: 15
j_call: TRBJ2-7
v_call: TRBV28
clone_size: -
cdr3_aa: CASFPRGSGDYEQYF
cdr3_nt: TGTGCCAGCTTCCCCCGGGGGAGCGGGGACTACGAGCAGTACTTC

d_call: -
cdr3_length: 11
j_call: TRBJ2-5
v_call: TRBV20-1
clone_size: few
cdr3_aa: CSATRGETQYF
cdr3_nt: TGCAGTGCCACAAGGGGGGAGACCCAGTACTTC

d_call: -
cdr3_length: 12
j_call: TRBJ2-1
v_call: TRBV27
clone_size: few
cdr3_aa: CASGGNHNEQFF
cdr3_nt: TGTGCCAGCGGGGGGAACCACAATGAGCAGTTCTTC

d_call: -
cdr3_length: 15
j_call: TRBJ2-3
v_call: TRBV6-1
clone_size: -
cdr3_aa: CAITGLLQSTDTQYF
cdr3_nt: TGTGCCATCACGGGACTTCTCCAAAGCACAGATACGCAGTATTTT

d_call: -
cdr3_length: 14
j_call: TRBJ2-3
v_call: TRBV6-1
clone_size: -
cdr3_aa: CASQGRYSTDTQYF
cdr3_nt: TGTGCCAGCCAGGGACGGTATAGCACAGATACGCAGTATTTT

d_call: TRBD1
cdr3_length: 16
j_call: TRBJ2-2
v_call: TRBV9
clone_size: few
cdr3_aa: CASSPTGQGHAGELFF
cdr3_nt: TGTGCCAGCAGCCCTACGGGACAGGGACACGCCGGGGAGCTGTTTTTT

d_call: TRBD1
cdr3_length: 16
j_call: TRBJ1-6
v_call: TRBV7-2
clone_size: many
cdr3_aa: CASSSGQGDDNSPLHF
cdr3_nt: TGTGCCAGCAGCTCTGGACAGGGGGACGATAATTCACCCCTCCACTTT

d_call: -
cdr3_length: 14
j_call: TRBJ1-6
v_call: TRBV30
clone_size: few
cdr3_aa: CAWSQYQTYSPLHF
cdr3_nt: TGTGCCTGGAGTCAGTACCAGACCTATTCACCCCTCCACTTT

d_call: -
cdr3_length: 16
j_call: TRBJ1-5
v_call: TRBV28
clone_size: few
cdr3_aa: CASSLPRGSGNQPQHF
cdr3_nt: TGTGCCAGCAGTTTGCCCAGGGGCAGCGGGAATCAGCCCCAGCATTTT

d_call: -
cdr3_length: 13
j_call: TRBJ2-5
v_call: TRBV9
clone_size: -
cdr3_aa: CASRGRYQETQYF
cdr3_nt: TGTGCCTCCAGGGGCAGATACCAAGAGACCCAGTACTTC

d_call: TRBD2
cdr3_length: 15
j_call: TRBJ2-5
v_call: TRBV5-4
clone_size: -
cdr3_aa: CASSPSGASQETQYF
cdr3_nt: TGTGCCAGCAGCCCGAGCGGGGCATCCCAAGAGACCCAGTACTTC

d_call: -
cdr3_length: 13
j_call: TRBJ1-5
v_call: TRBV30
clone_size: few
cdr3_aa: CAWSVQDNQPQHF
cdr3_nt: TGTGCCTGGAGTGTACAGGACAATCAGCCCCAGCATTTT

d_call: TRBD2
cdr3_length: 13
j_call: TRBJ2-7
v_call: TRBV5-4
clone_size: few
cdr3_aa: CASRRGATYEQYF
cdr3_nt: TGTGCCAGCAGGCGGGGGGCCACCTACGAGCAGTACTTC

d_call: -
cdr3_length: 14
j_call: TRBJ1-4
v_call: TRBV28
clone_size: few
cdr3_aa: CASSLLGGREKLFF
cdr3_nt: TGTGCCAGCAGTTTATTAGGGGGGAGAGAAAAACTGTTTTTT

d_call: -
cdr3_length: 15
j_call: TRBJ2-7
v_call: TRBV27
clone_size: -
cdr3_aa: CASSLEGLGATEQYF
cdr3_nt: TGTGCCAGCAGTTTGGAGGGACTCGGGGCGACCGAGCAGTACTTC

d_call: -
cdr3_length: 14
j_call: TRBJ2-3
v_call: TRBV10-3
clone_size: -
cdr3_aa: CAISDSQGGDTQYF
cdr3_nt: TGTGCCATCAGCGATTCCCAGGGGGGCGATACGCAGTATTTT

d_call: -
cdr3_length: 16
j_call: TRBJ2-5
v_call: TRBV5-6
clone_size: -
cdr3_aa: CASSLAAQEGQETQYF
cdr3_nt: TGTGCCAGCAGCCTAGCCGCCCAAGAAGGTCAAGAGACCCAGTACTTC

d_call: TRBD1
cdr3_length: 15
j_call: TRBJ2-7
v_call: TRBV6-5
clone_size: few
cdr3_aa: CASRRSGTAQSEQYF
cdr3_nt: TGTGCCAGCAGAAGATCCGGGACAGCGCAGTCGGAGCAGTACTTC

d_call: -
cdr3_length: 13
j_call: TRBJ1-1
v_call: TRBV9
clone_size: -
cdr3_aa: CASSVERNTEAFF
cdr3_nt: TGTGCCAGCAGCGTTGAGAGGAACACTGAAGCTTTCTTT

d_call: TRBD2
cdr3_length: 16
j_call: TRBJ2-3
v_call: TRBV2
clone_size: few
cdr3_aa: CASTQELAGVTDTQYF
cdr3_nt: TGTGCCAGCACCCAGGAACTAGCGGGGGTTACAGATACGCAGTATTTT

d_call: TRBD1
cdr3_length: 13
j_call: TRBJ1-1
v_call: TRBV5-1
clone_size: few
cdr3_aa: CASSRGQDTEAFF
cdr3_nt: TGCGCCAGCAGTAGGGGACAGGACACTGAAGCTTTCTTT

d_call: -
cdr3_length: 16
j_call: TRBJ2-1
v_call: TRBV27
clone_size: -
cdr3_aa: CASSPGWGRSYNEQFF
cdr3_nt: TGTGCCAGCAGTCCCGGTTGGGGCAGGTCCTACAATGAGCAGTTCTTC

d_call: -
cdr3_length: 13
j_call: TRBJ2-3
v_call: TRBV7-9
clone_size: -
cdr3_aa: CASSSGGADTQYF
cdr3_nt: TGTGCCAGCAGCTCTGGAGGAGCAGATACGCAGTATTTT

d_call: -
cdr3_length: 17
j_call: TRBJ1-3
v_call: TRBV4-3
clone_size: few
cdr3_aa: CASSQALTGYSGNTIYF
cdr3_nt: TGCGCCAGCAGCCAGGCCCTGACAGGTTACTCTGGAAACACCATATATTTT

d_call: TRBD2
cdr3_length: 15
j_call: TRBJ2-3
v_call: TRBV11-2
clone_size: many
cdr3_aa: CASSQSGTRRDTQYF
cdr3_nt: TGTGCCAGCAGCCAATCCGGGACTAGGCGAGATACGCAGTATTTT

d_call: TRBD2
cdr3_length: 15
j_call: TRBJ2-5
v_call: TRBV29-1
clone_size: -
cdr3_aa: CSVEDPQGGRETQYF
cdr3_nt: TGCAGCGTTGAAGATCCCCAGGGAGGGCGAGAGACCCAGTACTTC

d_call: TRBD2
cdr3_length: 16
j_call: TRBJ2-3
v_call: TRBV23-1
clone_size: -
cdr3_aa: CASSQGGGQNGDTQYF
cdr3_nt: TGCGCCAGCAGTCAAGGCGGGGGGCAAAACGGAGATACGCAGTATTTT